This TCR beta chain was retrieved from a study of shared clonotypes between healthy human individuals. General study points: Richness estimates generally favored naive over memory subsets.

To note about this clone: Antigen specificity is unknown.

The V segment lost 5 bases and the J segment 9 bases; nucleotides outside the gene matches: 7. Per the germline V gene, CDR1 is MNHEY and CDR2 is SMNVEV (reference sequence). The CDR3 spans 14 residues. Cells designated naive CD8 were CD45RO-negative and were positively selected for CCR7, with terminally differentiated effector memory CD45RA+ cells excluded. Clones were sequenced by immunoSEQ multiplex PCR, and TCRdb holds only the in-frame ones, with some missing. The repertoire holds about 2 million clones, with about 95% as singletons. The source of this sequence is a young man in good health. Sequenced: naive CD8+ T cells sorted from blood. The chain carries TRBV27 and TRBJ2-7, with 13 nucleotides matching TRBD2. CDR3 bases: TGTGCCAGCAGTCCCGGACTAGCGGGAGAAGGGCAGTACTTC. Translating it yields CASSPGLAGEGQYF.